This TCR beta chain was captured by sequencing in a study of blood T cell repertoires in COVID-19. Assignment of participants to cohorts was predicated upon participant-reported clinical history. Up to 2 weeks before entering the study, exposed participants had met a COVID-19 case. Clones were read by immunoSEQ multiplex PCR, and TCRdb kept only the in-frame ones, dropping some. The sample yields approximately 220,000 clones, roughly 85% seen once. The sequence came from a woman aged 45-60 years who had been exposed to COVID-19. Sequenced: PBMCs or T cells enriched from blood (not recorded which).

CDR3 coding DNA: TGTGCCAGCAGCTTTGCACCGGCGTCGGGGACCCAGTACTTC. This sequence encodes CASSFAPASGTQYF. V gene TRBV5-6 combines with J gene TRBJ2-5; the D is unclear. V was trimmed by 2 bases and J by 7 bases, leaving 15 bases between them. This CDR3 is built from 14 residues. Germline V gives CDR1 SGHDT, CDR2 YYEEEE.